Shown below are 16 T cell receptor beta chains from a single sample sequenced in a study of OX40 agonist ivuxolimab in advanced cancers. Measured with immunoSEQ multiplex PCR; TCRdb has only the in-frame clones, and not every one. This sample carries 59,000 or so clones, 82% of them seen once, and the ten largest clones take more than 3.5%. The sequencing used CD4+ or CD8+ T cells sorted from blood, collected in a trial of the OX40 agonist ivuxolimab. Receptors were obtained from an adult with an advanced solid tumor such as melanoma, head and neck, liver or kidney cancer.

J is TRBJ2-1 and V is TRBV6-6, with 8 bases lining up with TRBD2. J was trimmed by 7 bases and V by 2 bases; bases with no gene match: 7. CDR3 size: 15 residues. Germline V gene sequence: CDR1 MNHNY, CDR2 SVGAGI (reference sequence). In DNA, the CDR3 is TGTGCCAGCAGTTACGGCGGGGGGCGCGATAATGAGCAGTTCTTC. It is translated as CASSYGGGRDNEQFF.

The V call is TRBV5-4, the J call TRBJ2-3, with D hard to call. There are 15 residues in the CDR3. V lost 4 bases to trimming and J lost 3 bases, with 15 bases between them. Germline values: CDR1 SGHNT, CDR2 YYREEE (reference sequence). For the CDR3, the DNA is TGTGCCAGCAGCCCGGCTAGTAAGGGTACAGATACGCAGTATTTT. It codes for CASSPASKGTDTQYF.

The gene calls are TRBV7-9 and TRBJ2-5, with 9 bases aligning to TRBD1. The DNA end is a closer match to TRBJ2-7, so the J assignment may be wrong. Germline loops: CDR1 SEHNR, CDR2 FQNEAQ (reference sequence). There are 15 residues in the CDR3. CDR3 sequence: CASSLVTGGDYEQYF. The CDR3, as DNA: TGTGCCAGCAGCTTAGTTACAGGGGGCGACTACGAGCAGTACTTC.

V is TRBV6-6 and J is TRBJ1-1; unclear D gene. The CDR3 covers 13 residues. Germline-derived CDR1 and CDR2 are MNHNY and SVGAGI (reference sequence). The ends were cut back, 2 bases at V and 3 bases at J, with 7 bases in the middle. DNA of the CDR3: TGTGCCAGCAGTTACGCGCGTTACACTGAAGCTTTCTTT. This encodes CASSYARYTEAFF.

The chain carries TRBV5-1 and TRBJ2-3; D remains ambiguous. The ends were cut back, 5 bases at V and 3 bases at J, with 10 bases in the middle. Germline V CDR1 and CDR2: SGHRS, YFSETQ. This CDR3 spans 13 amino acids. The CDR3 DNA sequence: TGCGCCAGCAGTTTGAGACAAACAGATACGCAGTATTTT. Translated: CASSLRQTDTQYF.

The rearrangement links TRBV5-1 to TRBJ2-7, with D tentatively TRBD1 (6 bases). The CDR3 runs to 13 residues. Germline V gene data show CDR1 as SGHRS and CDR2 as YFSETQ. V shed 5 bases and J shed 3 bases, with 12 bases lying between them. CDR3 residues: CASRNPGHYEQYF. The CDR3 DNA is TGCGCCAGCAGGAACCCGGGACACTACGAGCAGTACTTC.

The V and J genes are TRBV18 and TRBJ2-5, with TRBD2 identical over 11 bases. Germline values: CDR1 KGHSH, CDR2 LQKENI. CDR3 length: 13 residues. V gave up 7 bases and J gave up 7 bases; unmatched junction bases: 5. CDR3 nucleotide sequence: TGTGCCAGCTTCACCGGGACTAGCGGGACCCAGTACTTC. This codes for CASFTGTSGTQYF.

This clone has just one count. This chain links TRBV6-1 with TRBJ2-4; D remains ambiguous. The CDR3 is made up of 14 amino acids. The germline V gene encodes CDR1 MNHNS and CDR2 SASEGT. Trimming cost V 6 bases and J 0 bases, with 9 bases left between them. CDR3: CASSLGPAKNIQYF. The CDR3 coding sequence is TGTGCCAGCAGCCTCGGCCCAGCCAAAAACATTCAGTACTTC.

The chain uses TRBV5-6 and TRBJ1-2, with 8 bases identical to TRBD1. Trimming at V came to 10 bases and at J to 8 bases, leaving 16 bases not matched to a gene. The CDR3 sequence is 14 residues long. The germline CDR1 and CDR2 sequences are SGHDT and YYEEEE. This chain's CDR3 is CAEESGQGAEGYTF. DNA of the CDR3: TGTGCCGAGGAGAGCGGGCAGGGGGCTGAAGGCTACACCTTC.

The V call is TRBV4-1, the J call TRBJ1-5; D is undetermined. This CDR3 is built from 15 residues. CDR1 MGHRA and CDR2 YSYEKL come from the germline V gene. Trimming removed 3 bases from V and 5 bases from J, with 14 bases in between. CDR3 sequence reads: CASSQLVLTHQPQHF. CDR3 bases: TGCGCCAGCAGCCAGCTCGTGCTAACGCATCAGCCCCAGCATTTT.

V usage is TRBV9 and J usage is TRBJ2-3; 7 positions agree with TRBD2. V shed 0 bases, J shed 4 bases, and the junction held 8 bases outside the gene matches. Germline loops: CDR1 SGDLS, CDR2 YYNGEE. The CDR3 has 16 residues. The DNA of the CDR3 is TGTGCCAGCAGCGTAGATGGCGGGAGATACGCAGATACGCAGTATTTT. Amino acids: CASSVDGGRYADTQYF.

This chain's CDR3 is CASSLGLSGRLIHNEQFF. The CDR3 DNA follows: TGTGCCAGCAGCTTAGGACTTAGCGGGAGACTAATCCACAATGAGCAGTTCTTC. This chain uses TRBV9 with TRBJ2-1; 9 bases are a match to TRBD2. V was clipped by 4 bases and J by 5 bases; unmatched bases: 16. There are 18 residues in the CDR3. Germline CDR1 reads SGDLS; CDR2 reads YYNGEE. Together with reference TRBV9 and TRBJ2-1, the CDR3 gives the full variable domain: DSGVTQTPKHLITATGQRVTLRCSPRSGDLSVYWYQQSLDQGLQFLIQYYNGEERAKGNILERFSAQQFPDLHSELNLSSLELGDSALYFCASSLGLSGRLIHNEQFFGPGTRLTVL.

The V gene is TRBV5-4, the J gene TRBJ1-2; 7 positions agree with TRBD1. The CDR3 contains 20 residues. J gave up 0 bases and V 4 bases, and 21 bases lay outside the gene matches. CDR1 and CDR2 from the germline V gene are SGHNT and YYREEE (reference sequence). CDR3 in DNA: TGTGCCAGCAGCCCGCCGGAAGCAGGGGGTGCCCTTTTCTCTAACTATGGCTACACCTTC. Encoded protein: CASSPPEAGGALFSNYGYTF.

This clone appeared a few times. The V gene is TRBV5-1, the J gene TRBJ2-2; 7 bases are shared with TRBD2. The V gene end was trimmed by 4 bases and the J gene end by 5 bases; junction bases not matched to a gene: 8. Per the germline V gene, CDR1 is SGHRS and CDR2 is YFSETQ. The CDR3 length is 15 residues. The CDR3 is CASSPTSRDTGELFF. As DNA, the CDR3 is TGCGCCAGCAGCCCGACTAGCAGGGATACCGGGGAGCTGTTTTTT.

V and J are TRBV28 and TRBJ1-3; 10 nucleotides agree with TRBD1. Per germline, CDR1 MDHEN and CDR2 SYDVKM. There are 16 residues in the CDR3. V was pared by 4 bases and J by 2 bases, with 5 bases of the junction left unmatched. As DNA, the CDR3 is TGTGCCAGCAGTTCACCGGGACAGGGGCCTGGAAACACCATATATTTT. It is translated as CASSSPGQGPGNTIYF.

This clone was recorded a few times. This chain joins TRBV5-6 and TRBJ2-7; D not resolved. The CDR3 contains 15 residues. Trimming cost V 2 bases and J 0 bases, with 12 bases left between them. Germline CDR1 is SGHDT and CDR2 is YYEEEE. The CDR3 coding sequence is TGTGCCAGCAGCTTTTTCGGGCAGAGCTCCTACGAGCAGTACTTC. Translated, it gives CASSFFGQSSYEQYF.